This entry features one TCR beta chain sequence. Time point meaning: after neoadjuvant nivolumab, at surgical resection. V lost 4 bases and J lost 6, with 16 bases in between. The V gene's germline CDR1 is SGHDT and CDR2 YYEEEE. This CDR3 is 15 amino acids long. Assay used: immunoSEQ multiplex PCR; TCRdb lists only in-frame clones, some missing. The sample includes about 7,900 clones, 62% seen only once; the top ten take approximately 3%. The sample belongs to a study of neoadjuvant anti-PD-1 for oral cavity cancer. Study summary: Patients mostly received three to four biweekly nivolumab doses at 3 mg/kg before surgery. Non-progressing patients received a fourth nivolumab dose near day 43, then surgery on days 50-56.

The sample here was PBMCs, taken after nivolumab (anti-PD-1) treatment. The rearrangement uses TRBV5-6 and TRBJ1-4, with D perhaps TRBD1 (5 bases). This TCR derives from a person aged 40 to 85 with oral cavity squamous cell carcinoma. The CDR3 is CASSPAGRGDEKLFF. The CDR3 region has the DNA TGTGCCAGCAGCCCGGCGGGGCGGGGAGATGAAAAACTGTTTTTT.